One sample yielded the 3 T cell receptor beta chains listed below, sequenced in a study of T cells after somatic rescue of genetic block. Using immunoSEQ multiplex PCR, the repertoire was profiled, and TCRdb retains in-frame clones only, with some absent. Among approximately 110,000 clones, 75% to 95% were seen once, and the ten largest hold less than 1.5%. The sample consisted of peripheral blood mononuclear cells (PBMCs). Every receptor here comes from a young woman.

The V call is TRBV11-2, the J call TRBJ2-5; 12 bases match TRBD2. The CDR3 covers 16 residues. In germline, CDR1 is SGHAT, CDR2 FQNNGV. V shed 1 base and J 5 bases; nucleotides not matched to a gene: 5. The CDR3 coding sequence is TGTGCCAGCAGCTTAGCTAGCGGGGGGGCATGGGAGACCCAGTACTTC. Translated: CASSLASGGAWETQYF.

The CDR3 region has the DNA TGTGCCAGCAGTTTAGGACGCGACTATGGCTACACCTTC. Protein product: CASSLGRDYGYTF. The chain couples TRBV28 to TRBJ1-2; D remains ambiguous. The CDR3 sequence is 13 residues long. Trimming took 2 bases from V and 3 from J, leaving 7 bases between them. The germline gives CDR1 MDHEN, CDR2 SYDVKM.

The chain joins TRBV4-3 to TRBJ1-2; 7 positions match TRBD1. Germline CDR1 reads LGHNA; CDR2 reads YSLEER. Trimming removed 0 bases from V and 1 base from J; junction bases left unmatched: 5. The CDR3 is 16 residues long. The CDR3 DNA reads as TGCGCCAGCAGCCAAGAATGGACAGGCAATAACTATGGCTACACCTTC. This translates into CASSQEWTGNNYGYTF.